This T cell receptor beta chain stems from a study of blood T cell repertoires in COVID-19. At the level of the study: COVID-19 samples, acute and convalescent, were from the United States, Italy and Spain. Sample material is recorded as cDNA or gDNA derived from T cells, B-cell-depleted T cells, or PBMCs.

How the authors handled the data: Quantification of nucleated cells was approximated via reference gene primer amplification. This table comes from immunoSEQ multiplex PCR, and its TCRdb copy is limited to in-frame clones, with some not included. V and J calls and clone size are given by that table; D and trimming were obtained from the DNA. The data contain under 300,000 clones, 88% of them singletons. Germline-derived CDR1 and CDR2 are MNHEY and SVGAGI. This CDR3 is 14 amino acids long. The germline V and J ends were trimmed by 7 bases and 2 bases, with 12 bases remaining between them. The rearrangement links TRBV6-5 to TRBJ1-3; no reliable D call. Sample: peripheral blood. The TCR sequence derives from a woman in her thirties with acute or convalescent COVID-19. CDR3 coding DNA: TGTGCCAGCAAATTCAGCGTACCTGGAAACACCATATATTTT. It specifies CASKFSVPGNTIYF.